The clone carrying this TCR beta chain was detected only a few times. The antigen is not known. The sample belongs to a study of T cells after yellow fever vaccination. General study findings and limits: Contaminating bulk clonotypes could be abundant in FACS-sorted repertoires.

Trimming shortened V by 4 bases and J by 5 bases, and 12 bases separated the two germline ends. The CDR3 runs to 13 residues. CDR1 and CDR2 (germline): SGHRS, YFSETQ. TCRdb called the 5' RACE reads again in MiXCR, with one record for every CDR3 protein. The sample carries fewer than 500,000 distinct CDR3 sequences, roughly 20% recorded once. The chain combines TRBV5-1 with TRBJ2-5; D may be TRBD1 (6 bases). The sequences come from PBMCs, collected before the yellow fever booster vaccination. This sequence originates from a man aged 18 to 30 who received the YFV17D yellow fever vaccine. The CDR3 DNA sequence: TGCGCCAGCAGCGTGACAGGTGGGGAGACCCAGTACTTC. This encodes CASSVTGGETQYF.